The 21 T cell receptor beta chains presented below share a single source sample, sequenced in a study of blood T cells in healthy people across ages. Primed by a sample-barcoded 5' primer and a J-beta primer mix, a second PCR proceeded for 7 to 11 cycles. TCRdb fed the 5' RACE reads into MiXCR, producing one record per CDR3 protein. The table shows around 500,000 distinct CDR3 sequences, with about 29% occurring only once. These data were also reused for a study on T cells of mothers and their children.

Sample: blood. The source of these receptors is a boy between 2 and 10 years old in good health.

In this sample, this clonotype turned up a few times. The chain joins TRBV20-1 to TRBJ1-2, with D tentatively TRBD1 (6 bases). This CDR3 is 15 amino acids long. With 0 bases removed from V and 3 bases from J, the gap between germline ends came to 14 bases. The germline CDR1 and CDR2 sequences are DFQATT and SNEGSKA (reference sequence). CDR3 in DNA: TGCAGTGCTAGAGATACTAGGGGGGTGGACTATGGCTACACCTTC. Residues: CSARDTRGVDYGYTF.

Note on this clonotype: This could be a read error, since a much larger clone is one nucleotide away. The rearrangement links TRBV6-5 to TRBJ2-4; 9 nucleotides match TRBD1. The length of the CDR3 is 15 residues. Per the germline V gene, CDR1 is MNHEY and CDR2 is SVGAGI. Losses at the gene ends were 5 bases for V and 0 bases for J; bases not matched to a gene: 2. CDR3: CASSADRGAKNIQYF. DNA of the CDR3: TGTGCCAGCAGTGCGGACAGGGGAGCCAAAAACATTCAGTACTTC.

The V call is TRBV27, the J call TRBJ1-4; a weak D match, TRBD1 (6 bases). The germline V gene has CDR1 MNHEY and CDR2 SMNVEV (reference sequence). The CDR3 is made up of 15 amino acids. V lost 5 bases to trimming and J lost 3 bases, with 13 bases between them. CDR3 DNA sequence: TGTGCCAGCAGTCCAGGGGATGGAGCTAATGAAAAACTGTTTTTT. Encoded protein: CASSPGDGANEKLFF.

This clonotype was seen a handful of times. The V and J genes are TRBV20-1 and TRBJ1-5; D ambiguous. Germline V CDR1 and CDR2: DFQATT, SNEGSKA (reference sequence). The CDR3 spans 11 residues. The CDR3 DNA follows: TGCAGGAATCTTGAAAATCAGCCCCAGCATTTT. Translating gives CRNLENQPQHF.

This rearrangement joins TRBV5-1 to TRBJ2-7, with 8 nucleotides matching TRBD1. There are 14 residues in the CDR3. V shed 4 bases, J shed 0 bases, and the junction held 3 bases outside the gene matches. The germline CDR1 and CDR2 sequences are SGHRS and YFSETQ. This CDR3 reads CASSGTGVSYEQYF. The DNA for the CDR3 is TGCGCCAGCAGCGGGACAGGAGTCTCCTACGAGCAGTACTTC. Full variable domain (outside the CDR3, taken from reference TRBV5-1 and TRBJ2-7): KAGVTQTPRYLIKTRGQQVTLSCSPISGHRSVSWYQQTPGQGLQFLFEYFSETQRNKGNFPGRFSGRQFSNSRSEMNVSTLELGDSALYLCASSGTGVSYEQYFGPGTRLTVT.

This clonotype was recorded many times. This rearrangement joins TRBV4-1 to TRBJ2-5; tentative D call: TRBD1 (5 bases). CDR1 is MGHRA and CDR2 is YSYEKL in the germline V gene. This CDR3 spans 18 amino acids. V was pared by 2 bases and J by 0 bases, with 19 bases between. The CDR3 is CASSQIRAGLRYQETQYF. The CDR3 coding sequence is TGCGCCAGCAGCCAAATAAGGGCAGGGCTCCGTTACCAAGAGACCCAGTACTTC.

This chain links TRBV10-3 with TRBJ2-7; TRBD1 matches 7 bases. The germline CDR1 and CDR2 sequences are ENHRY and SYGVKD. Trimming removed 11 bases from V and 4 bases from J; junction bases left unmatched: 8. CDR3 length: 12 amino acids. This chain's CDR3 is CAHGTAVYEQYF. The CDR3 DNA sequence: TGTGCCCATGGGACAGCTGTATACGAGCAGTACTTC.

The rearrangement joins TRBV5-1 to TRBJ2-3; D gene ambiguous. V was pared by 0 bases and J by 0 bases, with 11 bases between. The germline CDR1 and CDR2 sequences are SGHRS and YFSETQ. CDR3 length equals 16 residues. CDR3 bases: TGCGCCAGCAGCTTGGCTGTCGTCGGGAGCACAGATACGCAGTATTTT. Its translation is CASSLAVVGSTDTQYF.

CDR3 DNA: TGTGCCAGCAGTCGGAAAGGTAGCAATCAGCCCCAGCATTTT. This encodes CASSRKGSNQPQHF. The chain employs TRBV6-2 or TRBV6-3 and TRBJ1-5; D uncertain. The germline V and J ends were trimmed by 5 bases and 0 bases, with 8 bases remaining between them. Germline CDR1 is MNHEY and CDR2 is SVGEGT. This CDR3 spans 14 amino acids.

This clonotype was detected a few times. This rearrangement joins TRBV7-9 to TRBJ2-1; maybe TRBD1 (5 bases). Trimming shortened V by 1 base and J by 7 bases, and 8 bases separated the two germline ends. Germline CDR1 SEHNR, CDR2 FQNEAQ (reference sequence). CDR3 length equals 13 residues. CDR3 protein: CASSLVTVNEQFF. The CDR3 bases are TGTGCCAGCAGCTTAGTGACAGTTAATGAGCAGTTCTTC.

This chain joins TRBV5-1 and TRBJ1-1; D gene unclear. CDR1 and CDR2 (germline): SGHRS, YFSETQ. CDR3 length: 15 residues. V was shortened by 1 base and J by 3 bases, with 13 bases between the two germline ends. CDR3 bases: TGCGCCAGCAGCTTGAATTTACTGGCGGACACTGAAGCTTTCTTT. Its translation: CASSLNLLADTEAFF.

The chain combines TRBV6-5 with TRBJ2-7; 14 bases map to TRBD2. This CDR3 has 14 residues. The V gene's germline CDR1 is MNHEY and CDR2 SVGAGI. V lost 6 bases, J lost 6 bases, and 4 bases stayed unmatched. This CDR3 reads CASRPGTSGSEQYF. The CDR3 DNA reads as TGTGCCAGCAGACCCGGGACTAGCGGGAGCGAGCAGTACTTC.

This chain uses TRBV5-5 with TRBJ2-7, with 9 bases identical to TRBD1. Trimming cost V 4 bases and J 4 bases; bases outside gene matches: 9. The germline V gene has CDR1 SGHKS and CDR2 YYEKEE (reference sequence). The CDR3 loop spans 15 amino acids. CDR3 loop: CASSHPGQGRYEQYF. CDR3 sequence (DNA): TGTGCCAGCAGCCACCCGGGACAGGGAAGGTACGAGCAGTACTTC.

CDR3 in amino acids: CASSIGTSEAFF. DNA for the CDR3: TGTGCCAGTAGTATCGGGACAAGTGAAGCTTTCTTT. J is TRBJ1-1 and V is TRBV19; TRBD1 might be the D (6 bases). V gave up 3 bases and J gave up 7 bases, with 9 bases separating them. The CDR3 sequence is 12 residues long. Germline V gene lookup returns CDR1 LNHDA and CDR2 SQIVND (reference sequence).

In the case of this clonotype: One junction end does not reproduce the germline sequence, and a read error may be involved. This sequence joins TRBV30 and TRBJ1-2, with 7 bases matching TRBD1. This CDR3 spans 14 amino acids. CDR1 and CDR2 from the germline V gene are GTSNPN and SVGIG (reference sequence). CDR3 coding DNA: TGTGCCTGGAGTGTATTACGGGACAGCCTTATCCCCAACTTC. This encodes CAWSVLRDSLIPNF.

This chain connects TRBV9 to TRBJ2-3, with TRBD2 matching 11 bases. V gave up 3 bases and J gave up 2 bases; unmatched junction bases: 5. CDR1 is SGDLS and CDR2 is YYNGEE in the germline V gene. This CDR3 region has 16 residues. CDR3 sequence (DNA): TGTGCCAGCAGCGGCCTAGCGGGGGGACCCACAGATACGCAGTATTTT. It is translated as CASSGLAGGPTDTQYF. Combining the CDR3 with reference TRBV9 and TRBJ2-3 gives the whole variable domain DSGVTQTPKHLITATGQRVTLRCSPRSGDLSVYWYQQSLDQGLQFLIQYYNGEERAKGNILERFSAQQFPDLHSELNLSSLELGDSALYFCASSGLAGGPTDTQYFGPGTRLTVL.

This clonotype has a single count. The V call is TRBV20-1, the J call TRBJ2-1, with D possibly called TRBD1 or TRBD2 (6 bases each). The V and J ends lost 6 bases and 3 bases respectively, with 21 bases between them. This CDR3 has 16 residues. Looked up from germline, CDR1 is DFQATT and CDR2 is SNEGSKA (reference sequence). The CDR3 region has the DNA TGCAGTGCAGCTCCACCTATGGGGGGCAGCTACAATGAGCAGTTCTTC. Residues: CSAAPPMGGSYNEQFF.

This clonotype was seen only a few times. The chain is built from TRBV4-2 and TRBJ2-5; 14 nucleotides agree with TRBD2. The J call is in doubt because the DNA end fits TRBJ2-1 better. The length of the CDR3 is 22 residues. Per germline, CDR1 LGHNA and CDR2 YNFKEQ. Here the CDR3 DNA reads TGTGCCAGCAGCCAAGATGGTTTTGCGGTTTTCGGGACTAGCGGGGGCTACAATGAGCAGTTCTTC. Amino acids: CASSQDGFAVFGTSGGYNEQFF.

This clonotype appeared a few times. The junction and the germline gene differ at one end; a read error may be behind it. The chain joins TRBV6-6 to TRBJ2-1, with a tentative D call TRBD2 (6 bases). The CDR3 sequence is 16 residues long. Germline CDR1 and CDR2: MNHNY and SVGAGI (reference sequence). The CDR3 DNA reads as TGTGCCAGCAGCTACTCGTTGGGCGGAGCGGGCAATGAGCAGTTCTTC. It is translated as CASSYSLGGAGNEQFF.

There are a few counts of this clonotype. The chain is built from TRBV20-1 and TRBJ2-2; D is uncertain. Germline assignment: CDR1 DFQATT and CDR2 SNEGSKA (reference sequence). CDR3 length equals 13 residues. V shed 0 bases and J shed 4 bases, with 6 bases lying between them. The CDR3 is CSARDTVTGELFF. CDR3 nucleotides: TGCAGTGCTAGAGATACAGTCACCGGGGAGCTGTTTTTT.

This clonotype turned up a few times. This may stem from a read error, because a much larger clone lies one nucleotide away. The J gene is TRBJ2-1, the V gene TRBV5-5; 8 nucleotides match TRBD2. The germline V gene has CDR1 SGHKS and CDR2 YYEKEE (reference sequence). The CDR3 has 16 residues. Unmatched junction bases numbered 11, after V lost 4 bases and J lost 5 bases. CDR3 nucleotide sequence: TGTGCCAGCAGCGATAGGCGGGGGGCTACCCACAATGAGCAGTTCTTC. Translating gives CASSDRRGATHNEQFF.